This TCR beta chain was identified during a study of T-cell memory formation after mild COVID-19. As for the study in general: In these data, TCR clusters were largely donor specific.

V was pared by 4 bases and J by 4 bases, with 19 bases of the junction left unmatched. Germline loops: CDR1 SGDLS, CDR2 YYNGEE. This CDR3 spans 18 amino acids. Libraries for TCRalpha and TCRbeta carried sample barcodes and unique molecular identifiers via 5'RACE. TCRdb analysed the 5' RACE reads with MiXCR anew, one entry per CDR3 protein. Here the sample spans about 84,000 distinct CDR3 sequences, 11% to 15% being singletons. Study-wide results and limits: Day 37-peaking second-wave clones had unconfirmed SARS-CoV-2 specificity. There was a balanced CD4/CD8 profile in clones contracting day 15 to 85, and later expanders leaned CD4+.

Details on this clonotype: Its specificity is not known.

V and J are TRBV9 and TRBJ1-1; 7 nucleotides match TRBD1. This clonotype was obtained from an adult woman who had mild COVID-19 (a few samples of this study predate the infection). Cell type and time point are not known. Sequencing input: PBMCs or a T cell subset sorted from them (not recorded which). CDR3 DNA: TGTGCCAGCAGCCCCTCCGTGTCAGGGGGGACGGATGGCACTGAAGCTTTCTTT. Protein sequence: CASSPSVSGGTDGTEAFF.